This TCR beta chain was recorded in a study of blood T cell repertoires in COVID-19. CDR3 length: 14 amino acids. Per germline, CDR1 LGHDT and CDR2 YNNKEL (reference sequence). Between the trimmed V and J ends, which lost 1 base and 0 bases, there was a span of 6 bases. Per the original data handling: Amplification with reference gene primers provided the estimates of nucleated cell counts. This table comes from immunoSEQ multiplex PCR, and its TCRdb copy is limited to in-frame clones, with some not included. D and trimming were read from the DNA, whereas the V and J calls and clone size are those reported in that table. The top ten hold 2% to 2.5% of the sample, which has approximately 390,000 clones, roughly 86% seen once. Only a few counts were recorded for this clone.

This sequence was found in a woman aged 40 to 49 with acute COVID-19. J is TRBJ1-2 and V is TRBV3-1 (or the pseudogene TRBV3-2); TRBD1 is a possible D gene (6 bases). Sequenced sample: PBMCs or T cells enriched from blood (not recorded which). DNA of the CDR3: TGTGCCAGCAGCCAAGGACAGGCTAACTATGGCTACACCTTC. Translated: CASSQGQANYGYTF.